What follows are 28 T cell receptor beta chains derived from one specimen sequenced in a study of cytomegalovirus exposure and HLA in healthy donors. The table came from immunoSEQ multiplex PCR; TCRdb's copy has only in-frame clones and leaves some out. The sample has 150,000 or so clones; 94% are singletons. The sequenced sample consisted of PBMCs. The receptors were sampled from a man between 18 and 29 years old in good health and CMV-seropositive.

The V call is TRBV30, the J call TRBJ1-1; no reliable D call. V was shortened by 0 bases and J by 1 base, with 9 bases between the two germline ends. Per germline, CDR1 GTSNPN and CDR2 SVGIG (reference sequence). The CDR3 is made up of 14 amino acids. The CDR3 DNA reads as TGTGCCTGGAGTGTGGGGAGGGCGAACACTGAAGCTTTCTTT. As protein: CAWSVGRANTEAFF.

This chain joins TRBV2 and TRBJ1-1; TRBD1 matches at 9 bases. The V gene's germline CDR1 is SNHLY and CDR2 FYNNEI. The CDR3 consists of 13 residues. The V segment lost 6 bases and the J segment 5 bases; nucleotides outside the gene matches: 4. CDR3 region: CASRTGGGTEAFF. The CDR3 coding sequence is TGTGCCAGCAGGACAGGGGGGGGGACTGAAGCTTTCTTT.

The chain has TRBV21-1 and TRBJ1-2. TRBV21-1 is given as a pseudogene. This CDR3 has 18 residues. CDR3 region: CASSKGWVPPENNYGYTF. Written as DNA, the CDR3 is TGTGCCAGCAGCAAAGGCTGGGTACCACCGGAGAATAACTATGGCTACACCTTC.

A note on this clone: Other nucleotide sequences in the sample specify the same CDR3. The rearrangement links TRBV4-1 to TRBJ2-3; D perhaps matches TRBD2 (5 bases). Looked up from germline, CDR1 is MGHRA and CDR2 is YSYEKL. This CDR3 spans 16 amino acids. V was shortened by 0 bases and J by 0 bases, with 10 bases between the two germline ends. The CDR3 bases are TGCGCCAGCAGCCAAGACCCGGGATCCAGCACAGATACGCAGTATTTT. This sequence encodes CASSQDPGSSTDTQYF.

The chain links TRBV28 to TRBJ2-1; TRBD2 aligns across 9 bases. In germline, CDR1 is MDHEN, CDR2 SYDVKM. V was pared by 4 bases and J by 5 bases, with 12 bases of the junction left unmatched. The CDR3 totals 17 residues. CDR3 in amino acids: CASSSSIAGAGNNEQFF. CDR3 coding DNA: TGTGCCAGCAGTTCCAGCATAGCGGGAGCCGGGAACAATGAGCAGTTCTTC.

J is TRBJ2-7 and V is TRBV7-9, with D possibly matching TRBD1 (6 bases). CDR1 and CDR2 (germline): SEHNR, FQNEAQ (reference sequence). CDR3 size: 14 residues. Trimming shortened V by 5 bases and J by 3 bases, and 14 bases separated the two germline ends. CDR3 DNA sequence: TGTGCCAGCAGCCAAACAGGGAGACTCTACGAGCAGTACTTC. Encoded protein: CASSQTGRLYEQYF.

J is TRBJ2-6 and V is TRBV15; D not resolved. The CDR3 runs 22 residues. Germline lookup yields CDR1 LNHNV and CDR2 YYDKDF (reference sequence). The V and J ends lost 0 bases and 0 bases respectively, with 24 bases between them. The CDR3 reads CATSRDARVVPLLLSGANVLTF. For the CDR3, the DNA is TGTGCCACCAGCAGAGATGCGAGAGTGGTCCCCCTCCTCCTCTCTGGGGCCAACGTCCTGACTTTC.

V usage is TRBV21-1 and J usage is TRBJ2-7; the table names TRBD2, a call not compared with the DNA. TRBV21-1 has pseudogene status. CDR3 length: 12 residues. Here the CDR3 reads CASSTRDYEQYF. For the CDR3, the DNA is TGTGCCAGCAGCACTCGGGACTACGAGCAGTACTTC.

The V gene is TRBV13, the J gene TRBJ2-3; D possibly corresponds to TRBD2 (6 bases). V lost 0 bases and J 0 bases, leaving 13 bases between the germline ends. The CDR3 is made up of 17 amino acids. Germline loops: CDR1 PRHDT, CDR2 FYEKMQ (reference sequence). The CDR3 nucleotides are TGTGCCAGCAGCTTAGGCCGGATAGCGGCTAGCACAGATACGCAGTATTTT. It specifies CASSLGRIAASTDTQYF.

The chain carries TRBV2 and TRBJ2-1; D unclear. Trimming shortened V by 1 base and J by 8 bases, and 3 bases separated the two germline ends. The length of the CDR3 is 11 residues. CDR1 and CDR2 (germline): SNHLY, FYNNEI. The CDR3 here is CASSEVYEQFF. CDR3 DNA: TGTGCCAGCAGTGAAGTATATGAGCAGTTCTTC.

The rearrangement uses TRBV4-1 and TRBJ2-2; the D gene is possibly TRBD2 (6 bases). Germline CDR1 MGHRA, CDR2 YSYEKL. The CDR3 runs 17 residues. Deletions cut 3 bases from V and 0 bases from J, with 14 bases between. The CDR3 reads CASSQKGDLPNTGELFF. CDR3 coding DNA: TGCGCCAGCAGCCAGAAAGGGGACTTACCGAACACCGGGGAGCTGTTTTTT.

V gene TRBV11-2 combines with J gene TRBJ2-5; 7 positions agree with TRBD2. Germline CDR1 and CDR2: SGHAT and FQNNGV. CDR3 length equals 14 residues. The junction had 0 bases not matched to a gene; V was cut back by 1 base and J by 1 base. CDR3 in amino acids: CASSLGGGQETQYF. The CDR3 coding sequence is TGTGCCAGCAGCTTAGGGGGGGGCCAAGAGACCCAGTACTTC.

The sample holds a few counts of this clone. This rearrangement joins TRBV27 to TRBJ2-2; a weak D match, TRBD2 (5 bases). The CDR3 totals 14 residues. V was shortened by 3 bases and J by 4 bases, with 9 bases between the two germline ends. CDR1 is MNHEY and CDR2 is SMNVEV in the germline V gene (reference sequence). CDR3 nucleotide sequence: TGTGCCAGCAGTTTGTTCGGGGTCACCGGGGAGCTGTTTTTT. Encoded protein: CASSLFGVTGELFF.

The V call is TRBV2, the J call TRBJ2-7; 9 nucleotides align to TRBD1. Unmatched junction bases numbered 11, after V lost 5 bases and J lost 6 bases. CDR1 is SNHLY, CDR2 FYNNEI, per germline. This CDR3 spans 15 amino acids. This chain's CDR3 is CASSSQGQGMGEQYF. The CDR3 DNA reads TGTGCCAGCAGTTCTCAGGGACAGGGAATGGGCGAGCAGTACTTC.

The chain carries TRBV5-1 and TRBJ1-1; perhaps TRBD1 as D (5 bases). The germline V gene encodes CDR1 SGHRS and CDR2 YFSETQ. V lost 2 bases to trimming and J lost 5 bases, with 19 bases between them. CDR3 size: 16 residues. The CDR3 spells CASSFRGGVDLTEAFF. CDR3 nucleotide sequence: TGCGCCAGCAGCTTTCGGGGGGGAGTGGATCTAACTGAAGCTTTCTTT.

The chain has TRBV6-1 and TRBJ2-2; D perhaps matches TRBD2 (5 bases). Germline CDR1 reads MNHNS; CDR2 reads SASEGT. V was cut by 6 bases and J by 0 bases, with 11 bases left in between. This CDR3 comprises 15 residues. The DNA of the CDR3 is TGTGCCAGCAGAGAGGACTCTGCGAACACCGGGGAGCTGTTTTTT. Translated: CASREDSANTGELFF.

The J gene is TRBJ2-7, the V gene TRBV4-1, with 7 bases lining up with TRBD1. The germline gives CDR1 MGHRA, CDR2 YSYEKL. J gave up 0 bases and V 5 bases, and 10 bases lay outside the gene matches. CDR3 length: 16 amino acids. CDR3 coding DNA: TGCGCCAGCAGCGCCCCGGGACAGAGGAGCTCCTACGAGCAGTACTTC. This codes for CASSAPGQRSSYEQYF.

The V and J genes are TRBV6-6 and TRBJ1-5, with 7 bases fitting TRBD1. CDR1 and CDR2 (germline): MNHNY, SVGAGI (reference sequence). J gave up 5 bases and V 2 bases, and 6 bases lay outside the gene matches. The CDR3 totals 15 residues. The CDR3: CASSYPGQTYQPQHF. CDR3 in DNA: TGTGCCAGCAGTTACCCGGGACAGACCTATCAGCCCCAGCATTTT.

The chain joins TRBV19 to TRBJ2-1, with 8 nucleotides matching TRBD2. Germline V gene lookup returns CDR1 LNHDA and CDR2 SQIVND (reference sequence). The trim removed 0 bases at V and 7 bases at J, leaving 8 bases unmatched. The CDR3 totals 16 residues. Here the CDR3 DNA reads TGTGCCAGTAGTATAGACCCGGGACTAGATGGTAATGAGCAGTTCTTC. Translated, it gives CASSIDPGLDGNEQFF. The full variable domain, with the rest looked up from reference TRBV19 and TRBJ2-1, is DGGITQSPKYLFRKEGQNVTLSCEQNLNHDAMYWYRQDPGQGLRLIYYSQIVNDFQKGDIAEGYSVSREKKESFPLTVTSAQKNPTAFYLCASSIDPGLDGNEQFFGPGTRLTVL.

The rearrangement links TRBV15 to TRBJ1-5; D is ambiguous. Germline V gene data show CDR1 as LNHNV and CDR2 as YYDKDF (reference sequence). V gave up 0 bases and J gave up 6 bases, with 9 bases separating them. The CDR3 contains 14 residues. Written as DNA, the CDR3 is TGTGCCACCAGCAGAGATACGGGGATTCAGCCCCAGCATTTT. It yields the protein CATSRDTGIQPQHF.

The chain joins TRBV18 to TRBJ2-7; 12 bases map to TRBD2. This CDR3 has 14 amino acids. Germline V gives CDR1 KGHSH, CDR2 LQKENI. The V segment lost 6 bases and the J segment 3 bases; nucleotides outside the gene matches: 3. CDR3 region: CASSLTSGGYEQYF. CDR3 sequence (DNA): TGTGCCAGCTCGTTGACTAGCGGGGGCTACGAGCAGTACTTC.

In its sample, this clone was seen once. The chain is built from TRBV10-1 and TRBJ2-1; 9 bases match TRBD2. The junction had 0 bases not matched to a gene; V was cut back by 4 bases and J by 8 bases. The CDR3 loop spans 12 amino acids. CDR1 is WNHNN, CDR2 SYGVQD, per germline (reference sequence). The CDR3 spells CASSGLADEQFF. For the CDR3, the DNA is TGCGCCAGCAGTGGACTAGCGGATGAGCAGTTCTTC.

This clone was observed once. The chain employs TRBV7-9 and TRBJ2-5; TRBD2 is a possible D gene (5 bases). Germline V gene data show CDR1 as SEHNR and CDR2 as FQNEAQ (reference sequence). Trimming removed 4 bases at V and 5 bases at J, with 29 bases between. CDR3 length: 19 residues. The CDR3: CASSSENVRGQNPRETQYF. CDR3 bases: TGTGCCAGCAGCTCGGAGAATGTGCGAGGGCAAAACCCGAGGGAGACCCAGTACTTC.

The V gene is TRBV28, the J gene TRBJ2-4; possibly TRBD2 for D (6 bases). The germline gives CDR1 MDHEN, CDR2 SYDVKM. The CDR3 spans 13 residues. The CDR3 region is CDSASGGGDIQYF. As DNA, the CDR3 is TGTGATTCCGCTTCTGGAGGAGGGGACATTCAGTACTTC.

The V call is TRBV7-8, the J call TRBJ1-1; a possible D gene is TRBD1 (6 bases). The ends were cut back, 1 base at V and 9 bases at J, with 9 bases in the middle. Germline loops: CDR1 SGHVS, CDR2 FQNEAQ. The CDR3 runs to 12 residues. CDR3 sequence (DNA): TGTGCCAGCAGCTTAGACGGGACAAAAGCTTTCTTT. It codes for CASSLDGTKAFF.

V is TRBV2 and J is TRBJ1-2, with D possibly TRBD1 on 6 matching bases. CDR1 and CDR2 from the germline V gene are SNHLY and FYNNEI. Trimming took off 6 bases at V and 3 bases at J, with 8 bases between the two ends. This CDR3 has 12 amino acids. The CDR3 coding sequence is TGTGCCAGCAGACAGGGAGACTATGGCTACACCTTC. Translated: CASRQGDYGYTF.

This chain links TRBV29-1 with TRBJ2-3, with 7 bases fitting TRBD1. The V segment lost 7 bases and the J segment 5 bases; nucleotides outside the gene matches: 15. Per the germline V gene, CDR1 is SQVTM and CDR2 is ANQGSEA. There are 15 residues in the CDR3. CDR3 bases: TGCAGCGGTCTCTCGCTTACAGGGGCAGGAGATACGCAGTATTTT. It is translated as CSGLSLTGAGDTQYF.

The chain carries TRBV9 and TRBJ1-2; TRBD1 agrees at 12 bases. The CDR3 contains 15 residues. The J segment lost 7 bases and the V segment lost 3 bases, leaving 7 bases of the junction unmatched. Germline CDR1 SGDLS, CDR2 YYNGEE. The CDR3 DNA reads TGTGCCAGCAGCGCCCCGGGACAGGGGGCCGGTGGCTACACCTTC. Translated, it gives CASSAPGQGAGGYTF.